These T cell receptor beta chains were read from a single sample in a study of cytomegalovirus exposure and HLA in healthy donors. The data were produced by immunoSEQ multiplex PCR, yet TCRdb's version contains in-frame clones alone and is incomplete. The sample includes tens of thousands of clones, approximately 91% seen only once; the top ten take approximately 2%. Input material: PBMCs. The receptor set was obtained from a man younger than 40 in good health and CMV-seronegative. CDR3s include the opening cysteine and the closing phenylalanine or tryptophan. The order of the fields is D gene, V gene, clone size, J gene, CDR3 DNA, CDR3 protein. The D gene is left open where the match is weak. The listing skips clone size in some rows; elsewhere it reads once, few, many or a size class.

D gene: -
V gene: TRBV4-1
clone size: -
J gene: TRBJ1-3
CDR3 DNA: TGCGCCAGCAGCCAAGAAAGGACAGTGATTGGAAACACCATATATTTT
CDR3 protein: CASSQERTVIGNTIYF

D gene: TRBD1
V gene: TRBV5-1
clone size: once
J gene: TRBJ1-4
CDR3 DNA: TGCGCCAGCAGCTTATCTCCGGGACAGGATAATGAAAAACTGTTTTTT
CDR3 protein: CASSLSPGQDNEKLFF

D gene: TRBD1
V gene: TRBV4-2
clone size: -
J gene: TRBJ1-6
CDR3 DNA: TGTGCCAGCAGCCGGGAGGCCACGGGACAGCCCAATTCACCCCTCCACTTT
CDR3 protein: CASSREATGQPNSPLHF

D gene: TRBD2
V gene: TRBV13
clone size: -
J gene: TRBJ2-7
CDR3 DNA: TGTGCCAGCAGCTTAGGAGGACTAGCGTCCAGCTCCTACGAGCAGTACTTC
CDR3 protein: CASSLGGLASSSYEQYF

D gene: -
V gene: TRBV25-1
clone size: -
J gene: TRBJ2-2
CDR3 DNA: TGTGCCAGCAATACACAGGTTACCGGGGAGCTGTTTTTT
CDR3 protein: CASNTQVTGELFF

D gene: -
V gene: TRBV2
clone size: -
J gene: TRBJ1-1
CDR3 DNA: TGTGCCAGCAGGGCGAACCGGGGGGTTTCCACTGAAGCTTTCTTT
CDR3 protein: CASRANRGVSTEAFF

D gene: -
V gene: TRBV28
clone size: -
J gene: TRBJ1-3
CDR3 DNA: TGTGCCAGCAGTTTCGGTTCTGGAAACACCATATATTTT
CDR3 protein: CASSFGSGNTIYF

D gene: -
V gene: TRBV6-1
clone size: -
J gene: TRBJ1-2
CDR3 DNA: TGTGCCAGCAGGACCAGGGTTAATGGCTACACCTTC
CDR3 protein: CASRTRVNGYTF

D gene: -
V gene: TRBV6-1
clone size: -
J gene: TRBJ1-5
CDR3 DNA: TGTGCCAGCAGTGAAGCGAGGGAGGCACTTCAGCCCCAGCATTTT
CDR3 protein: CASSEAREALQPQHF

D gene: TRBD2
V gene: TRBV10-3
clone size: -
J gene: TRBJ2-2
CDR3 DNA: TGTGCCATCAGTGAGTCTCTAGCGGGAGGGTCCACCGGGGAGCTGTTTTTT
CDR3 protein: CAISESLAGGSTGELFF

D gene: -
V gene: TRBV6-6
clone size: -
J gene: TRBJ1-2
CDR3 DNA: TGTGCCAGCAGCCCCCCAGGCTACTATGGCTACACCTTC
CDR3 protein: CASSPPGYYGYTF

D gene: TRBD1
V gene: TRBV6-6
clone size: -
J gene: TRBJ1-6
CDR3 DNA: TGTGCCAGCAGATCAATCCGGGACAGGGTCCATTCACCCCTCCACTTT
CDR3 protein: CASRSIRDRVHSPLHF

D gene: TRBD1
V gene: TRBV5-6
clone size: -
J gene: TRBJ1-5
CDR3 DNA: TGTGCCAGCAGCCACACAGGGGAAGGCAATCAGCCCCAGCATTTT
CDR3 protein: CASSHTGEGNQPQHF

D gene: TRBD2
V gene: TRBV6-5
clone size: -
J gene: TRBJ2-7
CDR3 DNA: TGTGCCAGCTCCCTTTCCAGCGGGAGGCCATACGAGCAGTACTTC
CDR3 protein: CASSLSSGRPYEQYF

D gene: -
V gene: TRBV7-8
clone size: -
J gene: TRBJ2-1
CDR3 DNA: TGTGCCAGCAGCTTAGTCGGGCGGGCCAATGAGCAGTTCTTC
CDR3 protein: CASSLVGRANEQFF

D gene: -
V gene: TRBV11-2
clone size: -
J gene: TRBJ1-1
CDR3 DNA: TGTGCCAGCAGCTTAGCAGCTGAAGCTTTCTTT
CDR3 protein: CASSLAAEAFF

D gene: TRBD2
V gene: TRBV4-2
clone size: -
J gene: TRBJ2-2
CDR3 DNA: TGTGCCAGCAGCCACCCACTAGCGGGAGGATTTACCGGGGAGCTGTTTTTT
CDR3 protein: CASSHPLAGGFTGELFF

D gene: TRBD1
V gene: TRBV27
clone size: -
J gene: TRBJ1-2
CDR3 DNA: TGTGCCAGCAGTGGGACAGACGATAACTATGGCTACACCTTC
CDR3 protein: CASSGTDDNYGYTF

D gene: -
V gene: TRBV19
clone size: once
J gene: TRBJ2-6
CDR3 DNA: TGTGCCAGTATCGCGGGGGCGACGGGGGCCAACGTCCTGACTTTC
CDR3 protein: CASIAGATGANVLTF

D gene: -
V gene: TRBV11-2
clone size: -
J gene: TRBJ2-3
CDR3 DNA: TGTGCCAGCAGCTTAGATGGCCAGGGGGATACGCAGTATTTT
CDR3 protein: CASSLDGQGDTQYF

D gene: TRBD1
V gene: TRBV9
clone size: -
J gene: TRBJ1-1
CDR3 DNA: TGTGCCAGCAGCTCGAGGACAGGGACCCCCACTGAAGCTTTCTTT
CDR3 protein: CASSSRTGTPTEAFF

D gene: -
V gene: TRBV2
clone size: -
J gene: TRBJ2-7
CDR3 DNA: TGTGCCAGCAGTCTTCGTACAGGTTTCTACGAGCAGTACTTC
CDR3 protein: CASSLRTGFYEQYF

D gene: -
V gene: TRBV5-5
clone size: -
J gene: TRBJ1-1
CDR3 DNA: TGTGCCACCGGACAGTACTATAACACTGAAGCTTTCTTT
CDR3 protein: CATGQYYNTEAFF

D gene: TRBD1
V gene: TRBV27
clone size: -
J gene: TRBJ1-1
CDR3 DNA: TGTGCCAGCAGTTTACCCCGAGGGGGCAAAGCTTTCTTT
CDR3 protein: CASSLPRGGKAFF

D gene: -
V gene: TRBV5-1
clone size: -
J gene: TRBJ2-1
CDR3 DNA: TGCGCCAGCAGCTTGGCCAAGTCAGTGGGGGGTTACAATGAGCAGTTCTTC
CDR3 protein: CASSLAKSVGGYNEQFF

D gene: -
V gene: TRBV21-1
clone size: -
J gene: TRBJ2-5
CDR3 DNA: TGTGCCAGCCGCCGCGACCGGGACCCGGGGGGCCAAGAGACCCAGTACTTC
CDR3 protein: CASRRDRDPGGQETQYF

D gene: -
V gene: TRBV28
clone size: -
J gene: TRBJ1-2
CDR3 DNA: TGTGCCAGCAGTCCCTACAGGGAAATGGGTGGCTACACCTTC
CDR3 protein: CASSPYREMGGYTF

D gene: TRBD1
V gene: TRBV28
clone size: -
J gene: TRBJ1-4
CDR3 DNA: TGTGCCAGCAGTTCACCGACAGGGATGGGCGAAAAACTGTTTTTT
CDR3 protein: CASSSPTGMGEKLFF

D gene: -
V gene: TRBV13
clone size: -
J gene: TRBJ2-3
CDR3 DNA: TGTGCCAGCAGCTTAGTAGCTTCAGATACGCAGTATTTT
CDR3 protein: CASSLVASDTQYF

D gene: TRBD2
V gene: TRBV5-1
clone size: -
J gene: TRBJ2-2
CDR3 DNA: TGCGCCAGCAGCTTGGCCGCCCGGAGCGGGAGGGCCTTCGGGGAGCTGTTTTTT
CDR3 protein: CASSLAARSGRAFGELFF

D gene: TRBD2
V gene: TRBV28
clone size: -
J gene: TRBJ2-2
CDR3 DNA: TGTGCCAGCAGTTTCCCGGGGGGGGCACATACCGGGGAGCTGTTTTTT
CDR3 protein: CASSFPGGAHTGELFF

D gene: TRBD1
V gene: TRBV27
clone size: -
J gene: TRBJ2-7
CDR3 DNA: TGTGCCAGCAGTTTATCGATAGGACAGGGGAGCTCCTACGAGCAGTACTTC
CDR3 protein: CASSLSIGQGSSYEQYF

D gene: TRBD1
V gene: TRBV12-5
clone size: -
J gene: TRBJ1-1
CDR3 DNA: TGTGCTAGTGGCCCAGGGGGCCTGAACACTGAAGCTTTCTTT
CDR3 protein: CASGPGGLNTEAFF

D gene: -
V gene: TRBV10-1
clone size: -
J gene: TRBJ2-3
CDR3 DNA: TGCGCCAGCAGTCAAGGCAGGGGTACGCAGTATTTT
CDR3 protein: CASSQGRGTQYF

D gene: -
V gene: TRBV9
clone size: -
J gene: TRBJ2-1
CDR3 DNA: TGTGCCAGCAGCGAGCTCCGGTTCGGGTCCAACAATGAGCAGTTCTTC
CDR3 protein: CASSELRFGSNNEQFF

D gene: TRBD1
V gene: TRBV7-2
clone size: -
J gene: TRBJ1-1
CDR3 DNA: TGTGCCAGCAGCTTAGGGGGAATCAGACAGGGGGTTATGAACACTGAAGCTTTCTTT
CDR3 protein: CASSLGGIRQGVMNTEAFF

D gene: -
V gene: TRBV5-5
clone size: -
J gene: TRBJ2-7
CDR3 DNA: TGTGCCAGCAGCCAGGACAACTACGAGCAGTACTTC
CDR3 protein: CASSQDNYEQYF

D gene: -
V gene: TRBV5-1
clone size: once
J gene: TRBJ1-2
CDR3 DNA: TGCGCCAGCAGCTTTCAGGCGTCGAACTATGGCTACACCTTC
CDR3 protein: CASSFQASNYGYTF

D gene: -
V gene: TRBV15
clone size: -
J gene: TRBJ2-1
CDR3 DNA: TGTGCCACCAGCAGAGGGGAGTACAATGAGCAGTTCTTC
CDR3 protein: CATSRGEYNEQFF

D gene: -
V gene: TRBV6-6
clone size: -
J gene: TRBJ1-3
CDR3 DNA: TGTGCCAGTGTCAGGGGCTCTGGAAACACCATATATTTT
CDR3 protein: CASVRGSGNTIYF

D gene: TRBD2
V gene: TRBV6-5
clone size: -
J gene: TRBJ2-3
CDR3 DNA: TGTGCCAGCAGGAAGGCCAGCGGGGGAAGAGATACGCAGTATTTT
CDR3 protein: CASRKASGGRDTQYF

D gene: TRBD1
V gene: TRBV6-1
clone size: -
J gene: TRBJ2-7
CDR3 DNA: TGTGCCAGCAGTGTGACCGGGACAGGGGCCTACGAGCAGTACTTC
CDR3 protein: CASSVTGTGAYEQYF

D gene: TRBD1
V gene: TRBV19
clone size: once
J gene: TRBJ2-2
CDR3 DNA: TGTGCCAGTAGCACAGGACAGGGGGTCAGGACCGGGGAGCTGTTTTTT
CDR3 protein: CASSTGQGVRTGELFF

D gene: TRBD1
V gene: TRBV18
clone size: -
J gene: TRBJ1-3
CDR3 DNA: TGTGCCAGCTCACCACAACAGGGGAAAGGTGGAAACACCATATATTTT
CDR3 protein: CASSPQQGKGGNTIYF

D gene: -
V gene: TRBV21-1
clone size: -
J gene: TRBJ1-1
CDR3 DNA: TGTGCCAGCAGCAAAGAGGGGTTGGGCACTGAAGCTTTCTTT
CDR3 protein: CASSKEGLGTEAFF

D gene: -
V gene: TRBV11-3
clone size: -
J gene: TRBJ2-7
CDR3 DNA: TGTGCCAGCAGCTTACGGTCCGGACAGTACGAGCAGTACTTC
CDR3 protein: CASSLRSGQYEQYF

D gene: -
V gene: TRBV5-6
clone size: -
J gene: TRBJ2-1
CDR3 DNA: TGTGCCAGCACCTCGGGGCAGGGGTTGTCCAATGAGCAGTTCTTC
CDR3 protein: CASTSGQGLSNEQFF

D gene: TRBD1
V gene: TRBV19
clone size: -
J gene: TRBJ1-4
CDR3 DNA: TGTGCCAGTAGTCCCGACAGGGATAATGAAAAACTGTTTTTT
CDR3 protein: CASSPDRDNEKLFF

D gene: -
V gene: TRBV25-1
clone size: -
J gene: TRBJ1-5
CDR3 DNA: TGTGCCAGCAGACAGGGTTACGGTCAGCCCCAGCATTTT
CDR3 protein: CASRQGYGQPQHF

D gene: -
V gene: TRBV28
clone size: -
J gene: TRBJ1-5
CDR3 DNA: TGTGCCAGCAGCCGAATCCGGGACTTCAATCAGCCCCAGCATTTT
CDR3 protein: CASSRIRDFNQPQHF

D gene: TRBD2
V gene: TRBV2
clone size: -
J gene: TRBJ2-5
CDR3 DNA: TGTGCCAGCAGCCCGGGGGGAGGGGTTTTAATGTACCAAGAGACCCAGTACTTC
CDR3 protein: CASSPGGGVLMYQETQYF

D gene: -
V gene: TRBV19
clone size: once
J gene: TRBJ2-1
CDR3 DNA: TGTGCCAGCAACCCCGGGAGAGGGGCATCCTACAATGAGCAGTTCTTC
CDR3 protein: CASNPGRGASYNEQFF

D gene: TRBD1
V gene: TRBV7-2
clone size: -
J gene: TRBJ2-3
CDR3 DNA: TGTGCCAGCAGCTTCAGGGGGCCTAACACAGATACGCAGTATTTT
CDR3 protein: CASSFRGPNTDTQYF

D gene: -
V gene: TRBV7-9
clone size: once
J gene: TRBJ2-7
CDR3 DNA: TGTGCCAGCAGCTTTCGACAGATACCCGAGCAGTACTTC
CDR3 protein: CASSFRQIPEQYF